The 26 T cell receptor beta chains listed next were all sequenced from one sample in a study of cytomegalovirus exposure and HLA in healthy donors. PCR was performed using 60 Vbeta and 13 Jbeta primers. TCRdb keeps only in-frame clones here, not all; method: immunoSEQ multiplex PCR. The record lists roughly 120,000 clones, of which the ten most abundant hold around 3.4%. Sequenced sample: PBMCs. The source of these receptors is a man aged 25-45 years in good health and CMV-seronegative.

This chain joins TRBV5-6 and TRBJ1-1; no reliable D call. The CDR3 loop spans 12 amino acids. From germline, CDR1 is SGHDT and CDR2 YYEEEE. Trimming removed 4 bases at V and 11 bases at J, with 15 bases between. DNA of the CDR3: TGTGCCAGCAGCGCCTTGGGTGGGGAGGCTTTCTTT. It yields the protein CASSALGGEAFF.

The chain's CDR3 is CASSPDRGLLEQYF. The CDR3 DNA follows: TGCGCCAGCAGCCCGGACAGGGGGCTCCTCGAGCAGTACTTC. This sequence joins TRBV5-1 and TRBJ2-7, with 11 bases lining up with TRBD1. The germline CDR1 and CDR2 sequences are SGHRS and YFSETQ. The CDR3 spans 14 residues. After removal of 4 bases from V and 6 bases from J, the junction contained 6 bases not matched to a gene.

J is TRBJ2-5 and V is TRBV15; D unclear. Trimming pared 5 bases from V and 5 bases from J, leaving 15 bases between. CDR3 length equals 14 residues. CDR1 LNHNV and CDR2 YYDKDF come from the germline V gene (reference sequence). The DNA for the CDR3 is TGTGCCACCAGCCCCCGCTCGGGTGGGGAGACCCAGTACTTC. Protein: CATSPRSGGETQYF.

The V call is TRBV7-9, the J call TRBJ2-7; possible D gene TRBD1, 6 bases. V was cut by 5 bases and J by 3 bases, with 17 bases left in between. This CDR3 contains 15 residues. In germline, CDR1 is SEHNR, CDR2 FQNEAQ (reference sequence). CDR3 region: CASSPTGIGYYEQYF. CDR3 sequence (DNA): TGTGCCAGCAGCCCAACAGGGATTGGATACTACGAGCAGTACTTC. Drawing the rest from reference TRBV7-9 and TRBJ2-7, the complete variable domain is DTGVSQNPRHKITKRGQNVTFRCDPISEHNRLYWYRQTLGQGPEFLTYFQNEAQLEKSRLLSDRFSAERPKGSFSTLEIQRTEQGDSAMYLCASSPTGIGYYEQYFGPGTRLTVT.

The V call is TRBV5-1, the J call TRBJ2-1; 12 bases align to TRBD2. The CDR3 has 18 residues. J gave up 7 bases and V 3 bases, and 14 bases lay outside the gene matches. CDR1 and CDR2 (germline): SGHRS, YFSETQ. CDR3 DNA: TGCGCCAGCAGCTCGACTAGCGGGGGCCTCCCCGGATGGAATGAGCAGTTCTTC. Its protein is CASSSTSGGLPGWNEQFF.

The V gene is TRBV11-2, the J gene TRBJ2-6; unclear D gene. The V end lost 5 bases, the J end lost 2 bases, and 22 bases lay between the germline ends. Germline values: CDR1 SGHAT, CDR2 FQNNGV. This CDR3 has 19 amino acids. CDR3 DNA: TGTGCCAGCAGCCTTTCCTTCCTGCCGAGGTCAACTGGGGCCAACGTCCTGACTTTC. This sequence encodes CASSLSFLPRSTGANVLTF.

V gene TRBV5-4 combines with J gene TRBJ1-1; 9 bases are a match to TRBD1. This CDR3 region has 17 residues. The V gene's germline CDR1 is SGHNT and CDR2 YYREEE (reference sequence). V shed 4 bases, J shed 4 bases, and the junction held 14 bases outside the gene matches. Here the CDR3 reads CASSQNPGQGRFTEAFF. CDR3 nucleotides: TGTGCCAGCAGCCAGAATCCTGGACAGGGGAGATTCACTGAAGCTTTCTTT.

The gene calls are TRBV30 and TRBJ1-6, with D tentatively TRBD1 (6 bases). Germline lookup yields CDR1 GTSNPN and CDR2 SVGIG (reference sequence). The V end lost 2 bases, the J end lost 10 bases, and 15 bases lay between the germline ends. This CDR3 contains 14 residues. CDR3 sequence reads: CAWSFYRGGSPLHF. The DNA for the CDR3 is TGTGCCTGGAGTTTTTATAGGGGGGGGTCACCCCTCCACTTT.

The chain combines TRBV7-8 with TRBJ1-4, with 8 bases fitting TRBD1. In germline, CDR1 is SGHVS, CDR2 FQNEAQ. The V segment lost 4 bases and the J segment 6 bases; nucleotides outside the gene matches: 4. This CDR3 is built from 14 residues. CDR3 in DNA: TGTGCCAGCAGCTATAGACAGGGGCATGAAAAACTGTTTTTT. Its protein is CASSYRQGHEKLFF.

The rearrangement uses TRBV5-1 and TRBJ1-5; the match to TRBD1 covers 7 bases. The length of the CDR3 is 15 residues. The trim removed 0 bases at V and 4 bases at J, leaving 4 bases unmatched. Germline V lookup: CDR1 SGHRS, CDR2 YFSETQ. This CDR3 reads CASSLEGGENQPQHF. In nucleotides, the CDR3 is TGCGCCAGCAGCTTGGAAGGGGGCGAGAATCAGCCCCAGCATTTT.

Comment on this clone: Other DNA sequences in the same sample also yield this CDR3. V usage is TRBV27 and J usage is TRBJ1-1; D is unresolved. CDR1 MNHEY and CDR2 SMNVEV come from the germline V gene (reference sequence). The CDR3 sequence is 13 residues long. V was clipped by 0 bases and J by 5 bases, with 7 bases between them. The CDR3 sequence is CASSLSTGTEAFF. In nucleotides, the CDR3 is TGTGCCAGCAGTTTATCGACGGGGACTGAAGCTTTCTTT.

The chain employs TRBV18 and TRBJ1-1; D unclear. V lost 0 bases, J lost 5 bases, and 10 bases lay in between. The CDR3 sequence is 14 residues long. CDR1 is KGHSH, CDR2 LQKENI, per germline. CDR3 bases: TGTGCCAGCTCACCACCGTCAAGAGGGACTGAAGCTTTCTTT. This translates into CASSPPSRGTEAFF.

The chain carries TRBV6-1 and TRBJ1-2, with TRBD1 matching over 8 bases. V dropped 7 bases and J dropped 5; count of bases not matched to a gene: 9. The CDR3 is made up of 14 amino acids. Germline V gives CDR1 MNHNS, CDR2 SASEGT. CDR3 coding DNA: TGTGCCAGCAAGGGGGGCCAGGGGGCTTATGGCTACACCTTC. Protein: CASKGGQGAYGYTF.

This chain connects TRBV15 to TRBJ1-5; no reliable D call. Trimming left V 0 bases short and J 3 bases short, with 9 bases between. The CDR3 consists of 15 residues. Germline CDR1 and CDR2: LNHNV and YYDKDF (reference sequence). Written as DNA, the CDR3 is TGTGCCACCAGCAGAGATGGCCAGTTCAATCAGCCCCAGCATTTT. It codes for CATSRDGQFNQPQHF.

The gene calls are TRBV23-1 and TRBJ2-1; TRBD1 agrees at 7 bases. TRBV23-1 is given ORF status, its function remaining uncertain. V lost 4 bases, J lost 2 bases, and 8 bases stayed unmatched. The CDR3 spans 16 residues. The CDR3 is CASSRFDRVTYNEQFF. As DNA, the CDR3 is TGCGCCAGCAGTCGATTTGACAGGGTCACCTACAATGAGCAGTTCTTC.

The rearrangement links TRBV18 to TRBJ1-5, with 11 nucleotides matching TRBD1. The CDR3 spans 15 residues. Looked up from germline, CDR1 is KGHSH and CDR2 is LQKENI. The trim removed 3 bases at V and 5 bases at J, leaving 3 bases unmatched. Written as DNA, the CDR3 is TGTGCCAGCTCACCGGACAGGGGGCGGGATCAGCCCCAGCATTTT. Amino acid sequence: CASSPDRGRDQPQHF.

CDR3 amino acids: CASRDRAGIAFF. The CDR3 DNA is TGTGCCAGCAGGGACAGGGCGGGGATCGCTTTCTTT. The rearrangement links TRBV2 to TRBJ1-1, with 8 positions matching TRBD1. Germline lookup yields CDR1 SNHLY and CDR2 FYNNEI. J lost 11 bases, V lost 6 bases, and 8 bases had no gene match. CDR3 length: 12 amino acids. Full variable domain (outside the CDR3, taken from reference TRBV2 and TRBJ1-1): EPEVTQTPSHQVTQMGQEVILRCVPISNHLYFYWYRQILGQKVEFLVSFYNNEISEKSEIFDDQFSVERPDGSNFTLKIRSTKLEDSAMYFCASRDRAGIAFFGQGTRLTVV.

The chain has TRBV4-3 and TRBJ2-5; possible D gene TRBD1, 6 bases. V was shortened by 0 bases and J by 5 bases, with 19 bases between the two germline ends. The V gene's germline CDR1 is LGHNA and CDR2 YSLEER. This CDR3 is 17 amino acids long. This CDR3 reads CASSQEWLTTTGETQYF. As DNA, the CDR3 is TGCGCCAGCAGCCAAGAGTGGTTGACGACCACAGGGGAGACCCAGTACTTC.

The rearrangement joins TRBV5-1 to TRBJ1-4; 8 bases match TRBD1. In germline, CDR1 is SGHRS, CDR2 YFSETQ. The CDR3 runs 17 residues. J lost 1 base, V lost 6 bases, and 11 bases had no gene match. The CDR3 bases are TGCGCCAGCAAGACAGGGGTCGGCCTCGAAACTAATGAAAAACTGTTTTTT. Residues: CASKTGVGLETNEKLFF.

The chain employs TRBV18 and TRBJ1-1; no firm D call. V shed 4 bases and J shed 5 bases, with 17 bases lying between them. The germline V gene has CDR1 KGHSH and CDR2 LQKENI. The CDR3 consists of 15 residues. Here the CDR3 DNA reads TGTGCCAGCTCACGACTGCTGGCGGAGAATACTGAAGCTTTCTTT. Translation gives CASSRLLAENTEAFF.

This sequence joins TRBV5-4 and TRBJ1-4; 8 bases fit TRBD1. Per the germline V gene, CDR1 is SGHNT and CDR2 is YYREEE (reference sequence). Trimming at V came to 5 bases and at J to 7 bases, leaving 7 bases not matched to a gene. The CDR3 has 14 amino acids. CDR3 sequence: CASRNDRGSEKLFF. The CDR3 coding sequence is TGTGCCAGCAGAAATGACAGGGGTAGTGAAAAACTGTTTTTT.

The CDR3 protein is CAWSVLSLLAGGHNEQFF. The CDR3 region has the DNA TGTGCCTGGAGTGTACTGTCCCTACTAGCGGGGGGACACAATGAGCAGTTCTTC. This rearrangement joins TRBV30 to TRBJ2-1, with 12 positions matching TRBD2. With 0 bases clipped from V and 5 bases from J, the junction kept 11 bases outside the gene matches. The CDR3 is 18 amino acids. The germline CDR1 and CDR2 sequences are GTSNPN and SVGIG (reference sequence).

The J gene is TRBJ2-5, the V gene TRBV19, with 8 bases fitting TRBD1. Looked up from germline, CDR1 is LNHDA and CDR2 is SQIVND (reference sequence). Trimming removed 6 bases from V and 5 bases from J; junction bases left unmatched: 8. The CDR3 extends over 14 amino acids. This CDR3 reads CASRAPGGRETQYF. In nucleotides, the CDR3 is TGTGCCAGTAGGGCCCCAGGGGGCCGGGAGACCCAGTACTTC. Together with reference TRBV19 and TRBJ2-5, the CDR3 gives the full variable domain: DGGITQSPKYLFRKEGQNVTLSCEQNLNHDAMYWYRQDPGQGLRLIYYSQIVNDFQKGDIAEGYSVSREKKESFPLTVTSAQKNPTAFYLCASRAPGGRETQYFGPGTRLLVL.

This chain connects TRBV28 to TRBJ2-7, with 7 bases lining up with TRBD1. CDR3 size: 15 residues. Germline V gene sequence: CDR1 MDHEN, CDR2 SYDVKM. Trimming at V came to 3 bases and at J to 5 bases, leaving 10 bases not matched to a gene. The CDR3 bases are TGTGCCAGCAGTTTGGAGAGGACAGGCGTCCACGAGCAGTACTTC. It encodes CASSLERTGVHEQYF. Filled out from reference TRBV28 and TRBJ2-7, the complete variable domain reads DVKVTQSSRYLVKRTGEKVFLECVQDMDHENMFWYRQDPGLGLRLIYFSYDVKMKEKGDIPEGYSVSREKKERFSLILESASTNQTSMYLCASSLERTGVHEQYFGPGTRLTVT.

The CDR3 bases are TGTGCCAGCAGCTTAACAAGCCAGGGGCGGAATCAGCCCCAGCATTTT. Translating it yields CASSLTSQGRNQPQHF. This rearrangement joins TRBV7-9 to TRBJ1-5, with D possibly matching TRBD1 (6 bases). Trimming took 2 bases from V and 4 from J, leaving 15 bases between them. The CDR3 is 16 residues long. CDR1 SEHNR and CDR2 FQNEAQ come from the germline V gene (reference sequence).

The chain recombines TRBV19 with TRBJ2-3; D may be TRBD1 (6 bases). The CDR3 contains 15 residues. The V and J ends lost 9 bases and 3 bases respectively, with 19 bases between them. Germline assignment: CDR1 LNHDA and CDR2 SQIVND (reference sequence). CDR3 nucleotides: TGTGCCAGCACCTGGGGTGGCAGGGGAACAGATACGCAGTATTTT. Amino acids: CASTWGGRGTDTQYF.